Below are 10 T cell receptor beta chains sequenced from a single sample in a study of metastatic and nonmetastatic thyroid tumors. No treatment of any kind had been given to any patient before thyroid surgery. TCRdb used MiXCR to call clones anew from the PCR reads. Of around 50,000 clones detected, under 30% appear once; the ten largest clones hold roughly 15%. Material: blood. The receptors come from a female donor with papillary thyroid cancer or a benign thyroid nodule (not recorded which). Some clones in this sample may be carry-over from other donors' samples.

In regard to this clone: Other DNA sequences within the sample encode an identical CDR3. J is TRBJ2-3 and V is TRBV11-3; D not resolved. The CDR3 has 15 residues. V was trimmed by 5 bases and J by 1 base, leaving 13 bases between them. CDR1 SGHNT and CDR2 YENEEA come from the germline V gene. The CDR3 DNA is TGTGCCAGCAGCCCCCTGGGTGGGGGCACAGATACGCAGTATTTT. Translated, it gives CASSPLGGGTDTQYF.

In this sample, this clone turned up a few times. This sequence joins TRBV6-1 and TRBJ2-7, with TRBD2 matching 8 bases. In germline, CDR1 is MNHNS, CDR2 SASEGT. V lost 7 bases to trimming and J lost 2 bases; unmatched junction nucleotides: 10. CDR3 size: 15 residues. The CDR3 is CASTNAGGGTYEQYF. The CDR3 DNA reads as TGTGCCAGCACCAACGCCGGGGGGGGTACCTACGAGCAGTACTTC.

This CDR3 reads CASSFGGAYEQYF. In DNA, the CDR3 is TGCGCCAGCAGCTTTGGAGGGGCCTACGAGCAGTACTTC. This sequence joins TRBV5-1 and TRBJ2-7; D is perhaps TRBD2 (6 bases). The ends were cut back, 2 bases at V and 2 bases at J, with 8 bases in the middle. CDR3 length: 13 amino acids. Germline-derived CDR1 and CDR2 are SGHRS and YFSETQ. The full variable domain, in which reference TRBV5-1 and TRBJ2-7 provide the parts outside the CDR3, is KAGVTQTPRYLIKTRGQQVTLSCSPISGHRSVSWYQQTPGQGLQFLFEYFSETQRNKGNFPGRFSGRQFSNSRSEMNVSTLELGDSALYLCASSFGGAYEQYFGPGTRLTVT.

The V call is TRBV4-2, the J call TRBJ2-6, with 8 bases that match TRBD1. The CDR3 is 17 amino acids. The germline V gene encodes CDR1 LGHNA and CDR2 YNFKEQ. V lost 8 bases to trimming and J lost 2 bases; unmatched junction nucleotides: 11. CDR3 sequence: CASSQGQATPGANVLTF. DNA for the CDR3: TGTGCCAGCTCCCAGGGACAGGCGACCCCTGGGGCCAACGTCCTGACTTTC.

The DNA for the CDR3 is TGTGCCAGCAGTTTAGGACAGGCCTATGGCTACACCTTC. As protein: CASSLGQAYGYTF. V usage is TRBV27 and J usage is TRBJ1-2; 7 bases fit TRBD1. The CDR3 extends over 13 amino acids. Germline values: CDR1 MNHEY, CDR2 SMNVEV (reference sequence). Losses at the gene ends were 2 bases for V and 4 bases for J; bases not matched to a gene: 1.

The gene calls are TRBV20-1 and TRBJ2-7; possible D gene TRBD2, 5 bases. With 1 base removed from V and 7 bases from J, the gap between germline ends came to 17 bases. The germline gives CDR1 DFQATT, CDR2 SNEGSKA (reference sequence). CDR3 length: 14 amino acids. CDR3 bases: TGCAGTGCTAGAGGGTGGGCTAGCAAAGATGAGCAGTACTTC. This translates into CSARGWASKDEQYF.

The sample holds many counts of this clone. CDR3 in amino acids: CSARDVKGYEQYF. The CDR3 coding sequence is TGCAGTGCTAGAGATGTGAAGGGCTACGAGCAGTACTTC. V and J are TRBV20-1 and TRBJ2-7; no firm D call. This CDR3 has 13 residues. Germline assignment: CDR1 DFQATT and CDR2 SNEGSKA (reference sequence). V dropped 0 bases and J dropped 3 bases, with 9 bases sitting between them.

The chain couples TRBV3-1 to TRBJ1-4, with 7 nucleotides matching TRBD1. V trimming: 4 bases; J trimming: 7 bases; junction bases outside the gene matches: 6. The length of the CDR3 is 14 residues. The germline V gene has CDR1 LGHDT and CDR2 YNNKEL (reference sequence). In DNA form, the CDR3 reads TGTGCCAGCAGCCCTGTGGCAGGGGGTGAAAAACTGTTTTTT. Protein: CASSPVAGGEKLFF.

The V call is TRBV19, the J call TRBJ2-1; TRBD2 matches 9 bases. The CDR3 covers 14 residues. Germline V gene sequence: CDR1 LNHDA, CDR2 SQIVND (reference sequence). Trimming cost V 10 bases and J 8 bases; bases outside gene matches: 12. CDR3 protein: CATRPGLAVDEQFF. The CDR3 DNA reads TGTGCCACTAGACCGGGACTAGCTGTTGATGAGCAGTTCTTC.

With regard to this clone: A much larger clone differs from this one at a single base, so this may be a read error. This rearrangement joins TRBV6-2 or TRBV6-3 to TRBJ2-7; 8 bases align to TRBD1. Germline V gene sequence: CDR1 MNHEY, CDR2 SVGEGT. The CDR3 is 15 amino acids. The V segment lost 5 bases and the J segment 0 bases; nucleotides outside the gene matches: 6. DNA of the CDR3: TGTGCCAGCAGTCAAGGACAGGGCATCTCCTACGAGCAGTACTTC. It yields the protein CASSQGQGISYEQYF.